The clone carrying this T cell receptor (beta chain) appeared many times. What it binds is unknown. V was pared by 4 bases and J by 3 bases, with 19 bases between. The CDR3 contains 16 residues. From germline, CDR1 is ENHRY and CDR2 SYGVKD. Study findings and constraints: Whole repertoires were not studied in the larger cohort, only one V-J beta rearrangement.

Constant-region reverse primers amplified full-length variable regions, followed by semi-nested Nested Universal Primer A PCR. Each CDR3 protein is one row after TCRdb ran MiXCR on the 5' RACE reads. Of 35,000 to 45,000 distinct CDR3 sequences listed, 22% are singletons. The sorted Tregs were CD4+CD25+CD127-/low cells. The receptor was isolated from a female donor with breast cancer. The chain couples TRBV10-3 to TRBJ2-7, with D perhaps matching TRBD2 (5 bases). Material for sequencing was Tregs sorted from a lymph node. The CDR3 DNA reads TGTGCCATCAGTGCTGAGGATGGACCAAGCGGCTACGAGCAGTACTTC. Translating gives CAISAEDGPSGYEQYF.